This T cell receptor (beta chain) was retrieved from a study of T cells in tuberculosis. Concerning this clone: Its antigen is undetermined.

V lost 5 bases, J lost 7 bases, and 16 bases lay in between. Germline V lookup: CDR1 SGHRS, CDR2 YFSETQ. The CDR3 is made up of 14 amino acids. The repertoire was sequenced with immunoSEQ multiplex PCR; TCRdb's copy has only in-frame clones and lacks some. The table has 30,000 to 40,000 clones, 97% seen once. Notes on the study in general: Active tuberculosis TCR-alpha repertoires lay closer to GMM-specific TCRs than IGRA-negative controls, suggesting clonal expansion. Shorter CDR3-alpha in active tuberculosis partly drove smaller distances.

Sequences were obtained from PBMCs. The sequence was obtained from a donor between 10 and 35 years old with latent tuberculosis or without tuberculosis infection. V is TRBV5-1 and J is TRBJ2-1, with D possibly being TRBD2 (7 bases). The CDR3 coding sequence is TGCGCCAGCAGTAGGGGGGGCTCAGGGAATGAGCAGTTCTTC. It translates to CASSRGGSGNEQFF.